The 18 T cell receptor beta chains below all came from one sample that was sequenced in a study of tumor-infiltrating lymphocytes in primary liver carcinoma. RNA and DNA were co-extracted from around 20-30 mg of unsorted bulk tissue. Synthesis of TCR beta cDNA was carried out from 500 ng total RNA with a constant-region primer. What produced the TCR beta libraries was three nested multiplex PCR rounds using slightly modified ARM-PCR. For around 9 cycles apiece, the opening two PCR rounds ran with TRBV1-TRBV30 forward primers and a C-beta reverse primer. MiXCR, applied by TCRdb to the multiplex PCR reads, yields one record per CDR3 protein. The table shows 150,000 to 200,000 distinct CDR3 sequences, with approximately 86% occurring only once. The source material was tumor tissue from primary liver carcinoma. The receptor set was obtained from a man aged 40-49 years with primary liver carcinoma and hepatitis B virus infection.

The chain's CDR3 is CASRTLSRRGTDTQYF. In DNA form, the CDR3 reads TGTGCCAGCAGGACCTTGAGCAGGAGGGGAACAGATACGCAGTATTTT. The genes are TRBV5-5 and TRBJ2-3; a possible D gene is TRBD2 (6 bases). The CDR3 runs 16 residues. Germline CDR1 reads SGHKS; CDR2 reads YYEKEE (reference sequence). V was pared by 5 bases and J by 3 bases, with 19 bases between.

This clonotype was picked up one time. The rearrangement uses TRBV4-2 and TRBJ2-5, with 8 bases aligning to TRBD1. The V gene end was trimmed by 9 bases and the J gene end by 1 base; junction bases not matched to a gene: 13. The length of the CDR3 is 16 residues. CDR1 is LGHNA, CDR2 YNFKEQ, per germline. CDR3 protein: CASCQDGTGGQETQYF. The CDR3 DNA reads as TGTGCCAGTTGCCAAGACGGAACAGGGGGCCAAGAGACCCAGTACTTC.

CDR3 DNA sequence: TGTGTCTTCAGTGGACAGGCGATGAGCTCCTACGAGCAGTACTTC. It translates to CVFSGQAMSSYEQYF. J is TRBJ2-7 and V is TRBV10-3; 7 bases map to TRBD1. The CDR3 length is 15 residues. Germline loops: CDR1 ENHRY, CDR2 SYGVKD.

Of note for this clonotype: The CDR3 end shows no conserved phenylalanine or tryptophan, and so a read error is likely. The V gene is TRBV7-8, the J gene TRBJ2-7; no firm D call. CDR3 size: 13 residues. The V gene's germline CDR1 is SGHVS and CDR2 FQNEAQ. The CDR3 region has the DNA TGTGCCATCAGCTTGACTCTCGACTACGAGCAGTACCTC. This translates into CAISLTLDYEQYL.

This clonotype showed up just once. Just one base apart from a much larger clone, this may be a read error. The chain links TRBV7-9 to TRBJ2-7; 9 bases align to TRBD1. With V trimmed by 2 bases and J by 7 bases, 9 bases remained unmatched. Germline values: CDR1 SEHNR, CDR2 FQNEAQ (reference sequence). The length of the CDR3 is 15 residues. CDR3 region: CASSLWRTGVDEQYF. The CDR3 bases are TGTGCCAGCAGCTTATGGAGGACAGGGGTGGATGAGCAGTACTTC.

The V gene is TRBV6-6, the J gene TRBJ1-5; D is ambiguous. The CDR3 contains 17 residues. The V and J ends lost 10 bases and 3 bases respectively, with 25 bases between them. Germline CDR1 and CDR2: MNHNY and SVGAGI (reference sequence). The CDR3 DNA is TGTGCCATCAGCCCCCGCCTGGACGATCGCTTCAATCAGCCCCAGCATTTT. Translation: CAISPRLDDRFNQPQHF.

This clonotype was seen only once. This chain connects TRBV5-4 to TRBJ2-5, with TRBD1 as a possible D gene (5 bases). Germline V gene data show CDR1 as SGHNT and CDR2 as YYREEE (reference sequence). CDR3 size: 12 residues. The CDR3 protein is CVCSLDKAVKYF. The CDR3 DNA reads TGTGTCTGCAGCTTGGACAAGGCCGTAAAATACTTC.

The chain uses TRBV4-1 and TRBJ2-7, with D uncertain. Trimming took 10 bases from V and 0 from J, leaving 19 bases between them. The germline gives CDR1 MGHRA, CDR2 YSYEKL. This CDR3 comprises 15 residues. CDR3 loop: CANSQPDSLSYEQYF. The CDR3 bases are TGCGCCAACAGTCAACCCGACTCCCTCTCCTACGAGCAGTACTTC.

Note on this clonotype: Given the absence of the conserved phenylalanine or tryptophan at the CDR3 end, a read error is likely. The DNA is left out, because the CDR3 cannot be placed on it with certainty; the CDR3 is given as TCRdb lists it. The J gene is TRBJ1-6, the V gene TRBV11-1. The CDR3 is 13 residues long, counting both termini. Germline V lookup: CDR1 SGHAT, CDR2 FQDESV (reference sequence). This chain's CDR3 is CASSLTLVSPLYY.

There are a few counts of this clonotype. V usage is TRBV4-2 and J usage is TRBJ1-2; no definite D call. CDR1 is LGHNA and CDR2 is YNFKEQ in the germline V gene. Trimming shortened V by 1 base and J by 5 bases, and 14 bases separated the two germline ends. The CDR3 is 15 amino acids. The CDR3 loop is CASSQGTRSPYGYTF. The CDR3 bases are TGTGCCAGCAGCCAAGGCACCAGGAGCCCATATGGCTACACCTTC.

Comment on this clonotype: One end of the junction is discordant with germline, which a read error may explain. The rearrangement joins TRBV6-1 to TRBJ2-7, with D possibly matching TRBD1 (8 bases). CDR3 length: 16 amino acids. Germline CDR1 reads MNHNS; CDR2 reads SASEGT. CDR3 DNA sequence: TGTGCCAGCAGTGAGGATACAGGGGGGGGCTCCTACGGGCAGTACTTC. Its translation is CASSEDTGGGSYGQYF.

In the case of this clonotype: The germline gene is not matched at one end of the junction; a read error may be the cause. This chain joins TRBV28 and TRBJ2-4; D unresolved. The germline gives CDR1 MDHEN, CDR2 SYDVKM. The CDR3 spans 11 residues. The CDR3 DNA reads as TGTGCCAGCAGTTCGATACTTATTCAGCACTTC. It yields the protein CASSSILIQHF.

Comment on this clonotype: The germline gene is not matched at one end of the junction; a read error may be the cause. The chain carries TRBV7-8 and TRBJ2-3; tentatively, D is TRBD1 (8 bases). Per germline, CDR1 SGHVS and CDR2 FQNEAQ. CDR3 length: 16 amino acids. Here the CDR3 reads CANSSTGGGYSDTKYF. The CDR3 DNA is TGTGCCAATAGCTCAACAGGGGGGGGATATTCGGATACGAAGTATTTT.

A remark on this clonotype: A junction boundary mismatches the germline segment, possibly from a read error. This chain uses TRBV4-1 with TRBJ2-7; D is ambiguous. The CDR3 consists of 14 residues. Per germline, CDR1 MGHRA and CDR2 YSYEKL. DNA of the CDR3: TGCGCCAGCAACCAATCAAACCAGATATACGAGCAGTACTTC. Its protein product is CASNQSNQIYEQYF.

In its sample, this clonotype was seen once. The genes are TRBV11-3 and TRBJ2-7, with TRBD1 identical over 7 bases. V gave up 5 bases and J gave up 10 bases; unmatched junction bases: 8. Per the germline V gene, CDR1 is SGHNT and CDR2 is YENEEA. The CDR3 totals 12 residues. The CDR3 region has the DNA TGTGCCAGCAGCGTGGGACAGTCCTACCAGTACTTC. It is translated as CASSVGQSYQYF.

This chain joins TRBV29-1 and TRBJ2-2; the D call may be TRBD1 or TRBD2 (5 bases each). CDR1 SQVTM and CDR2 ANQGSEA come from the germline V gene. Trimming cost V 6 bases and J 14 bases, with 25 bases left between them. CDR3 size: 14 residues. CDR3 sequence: CSVPGPGPTEELFF. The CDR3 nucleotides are TGCAGCGTCCCCGGTCCGGGACCCACCGAGGAACTGTTTTTT.

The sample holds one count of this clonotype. Here the CDR3 DNA reads TGTGCCAGCGCCAAGCTAGCAGACGGGGATGAGCAGTTCTTC. Protein product: CASAKLADGDEQFF. V usage is TRBV6-5 and J usage is TRBJ2-1; D perhaps matches TRBD2 (5 bases). This CDR3 comprises 14 residues. V was clipped by 8 bases and J by 8 bases, with 19 bases between them. Germline CDR1 reads MNHEY; CDR2 reads SVGAGI.

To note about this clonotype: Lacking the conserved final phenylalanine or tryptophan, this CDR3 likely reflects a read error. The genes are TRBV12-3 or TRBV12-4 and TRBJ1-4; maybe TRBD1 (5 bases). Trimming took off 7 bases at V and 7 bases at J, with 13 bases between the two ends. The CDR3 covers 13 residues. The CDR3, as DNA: TGTGCCAGCAAATTAGCGGGGACTGAAAAACTGTTTTAT. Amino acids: CASKLAGTEKLFY.